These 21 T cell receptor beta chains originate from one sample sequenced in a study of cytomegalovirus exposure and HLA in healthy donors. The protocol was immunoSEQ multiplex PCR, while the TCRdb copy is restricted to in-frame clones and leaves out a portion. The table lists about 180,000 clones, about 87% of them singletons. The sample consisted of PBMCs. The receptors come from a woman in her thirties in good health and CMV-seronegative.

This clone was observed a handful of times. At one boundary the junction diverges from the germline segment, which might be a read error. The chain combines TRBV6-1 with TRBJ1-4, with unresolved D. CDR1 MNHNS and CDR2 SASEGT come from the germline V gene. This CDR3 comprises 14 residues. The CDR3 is CASSEVADSGKQFF. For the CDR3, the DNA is TGTGCCAGCAGTGAAGTTGCGGATTCGGGGAAACAGTTTTTT.

CDR3 sequence reads: CASSVAGGGWNTEAFF. The DNA of the CDR3 is TGTGCCAGCAGCGTAGCTGGGGGGGGCTGGAACACTGAAGCTTTCTTT. The V gene is TRBV9, the J gene TRBJ1-1; D is possibly TRBD1 (6 bases). Deletions cut 0 bases from V and 1 base from J, with 13 bases between. Germline V gene data show CDR1 as SGDLS and CDR2 as YYNGEE. This CDR3 region has 16 residues.

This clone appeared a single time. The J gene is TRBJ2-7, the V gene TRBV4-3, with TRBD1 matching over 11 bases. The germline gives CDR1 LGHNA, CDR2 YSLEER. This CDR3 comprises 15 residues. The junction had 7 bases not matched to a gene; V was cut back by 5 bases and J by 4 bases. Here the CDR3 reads CASSDRTGGAYEQYF. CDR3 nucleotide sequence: TGCGCCAGCAGCGACAGGACAGGGGGCGCTTACGAGCAGTACTTC.

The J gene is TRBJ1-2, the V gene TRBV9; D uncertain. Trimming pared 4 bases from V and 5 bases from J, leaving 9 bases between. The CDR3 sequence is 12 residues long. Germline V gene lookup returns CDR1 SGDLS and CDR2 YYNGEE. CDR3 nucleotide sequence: TGTGCCAGCAGCCCAGGAATTTATGGCTACACCTTC. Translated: CASSPGIYGYTF. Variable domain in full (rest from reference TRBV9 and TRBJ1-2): DSGVTQTPKHLITATGQRVTLRCSPRSGDLSVYWYQQSLDQGLQFLIQYYNGEERAKGNILERFSAQQFPDLHSELNLSSLELGDSALYFCASSPGIYGYTFGSGTRLTVV.

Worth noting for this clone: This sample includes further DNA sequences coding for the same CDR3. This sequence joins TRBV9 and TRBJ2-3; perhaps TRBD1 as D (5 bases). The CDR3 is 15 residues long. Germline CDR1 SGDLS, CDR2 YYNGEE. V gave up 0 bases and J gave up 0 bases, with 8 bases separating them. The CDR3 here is CASSVEGVSTDTQYF. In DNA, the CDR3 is TGTGCCAGCAGCGTAGAAGGGGTGAGCACAGATACGCAGTATTTT.

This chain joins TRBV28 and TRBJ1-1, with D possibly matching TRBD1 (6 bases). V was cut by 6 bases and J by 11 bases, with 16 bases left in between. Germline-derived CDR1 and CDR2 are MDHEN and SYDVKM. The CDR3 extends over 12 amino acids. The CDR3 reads CASSPLGARAFF. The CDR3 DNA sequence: TGTGCCAGCAGCCCCTTGGGGGCGCGGGCTTTCTTT.

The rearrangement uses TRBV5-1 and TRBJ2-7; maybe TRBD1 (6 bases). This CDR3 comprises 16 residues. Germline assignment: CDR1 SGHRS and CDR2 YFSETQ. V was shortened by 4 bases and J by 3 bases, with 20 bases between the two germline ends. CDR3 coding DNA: TGCGCCAGCAGCCCGGAAGGACAGAGTAGATTCTACGAGCAGTACTTC. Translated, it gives CASSPEGQSRFYEQYF.

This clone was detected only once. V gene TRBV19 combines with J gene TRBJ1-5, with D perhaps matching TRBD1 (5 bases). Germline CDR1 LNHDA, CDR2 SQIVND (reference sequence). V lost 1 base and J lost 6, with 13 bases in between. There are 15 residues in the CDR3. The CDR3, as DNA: TGTGCCAGTAGTATAGTTGGAAGGGGCTTTCAGCCCCAGCATTTT. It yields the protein CASSIVGRGFQPQHF. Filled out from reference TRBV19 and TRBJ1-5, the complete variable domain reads DGGITQSPKYLFRKEGQNVTLSCEQNLNHDAMYWYRQDPGQGLRLIYYSQIVNDFQKGDIAEGYSVSREKKESFPLTVTSAQKNPTAFYLCASSIVGRGFQPQHFGDGTRLSIL.

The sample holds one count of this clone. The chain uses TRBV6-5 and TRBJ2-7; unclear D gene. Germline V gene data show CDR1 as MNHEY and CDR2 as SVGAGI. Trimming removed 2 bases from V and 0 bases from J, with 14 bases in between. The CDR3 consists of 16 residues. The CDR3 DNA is TGTGCCAGCAGTTACGTATCGTTCGGTCTCTCCTACGAGCAGTACTTC. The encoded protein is CASSYVSFGLSYEQYF.

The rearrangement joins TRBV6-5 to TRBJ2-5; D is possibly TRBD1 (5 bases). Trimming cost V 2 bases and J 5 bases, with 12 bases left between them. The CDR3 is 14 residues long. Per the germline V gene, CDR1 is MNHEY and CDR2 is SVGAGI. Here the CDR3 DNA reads TGTGCCAGCAGTTACAGGGGATCGGACGAGACCCAGTACTTC. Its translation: CASSYRGSDETQYF.

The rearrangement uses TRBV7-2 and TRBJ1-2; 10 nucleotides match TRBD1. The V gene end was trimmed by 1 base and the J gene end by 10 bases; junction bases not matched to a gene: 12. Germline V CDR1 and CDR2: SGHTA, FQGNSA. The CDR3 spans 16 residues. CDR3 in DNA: TGTGCCAGCAGCTTAGGAGGCTTCGGGGACAGGGGCGTCTACACCTTC. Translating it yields CASSLGGFGDRGVYTF.

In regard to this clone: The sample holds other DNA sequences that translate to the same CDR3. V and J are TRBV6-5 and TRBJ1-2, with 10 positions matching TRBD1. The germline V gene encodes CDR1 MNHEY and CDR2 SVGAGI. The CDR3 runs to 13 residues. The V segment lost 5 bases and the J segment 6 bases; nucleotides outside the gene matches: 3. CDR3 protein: CASSRQGADGYTF. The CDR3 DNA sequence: TGTGCCAGCAGTCGACAGGGGGCAGATGGCTACACCTTC.

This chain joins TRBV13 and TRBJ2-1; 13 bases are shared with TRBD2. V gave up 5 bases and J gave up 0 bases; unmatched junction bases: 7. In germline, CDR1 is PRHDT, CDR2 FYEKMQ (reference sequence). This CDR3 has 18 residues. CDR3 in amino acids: CASSDAGTSGTSYNEQFF. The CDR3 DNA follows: TGTGCCAGCAGCGACGCGGGGACTAGCGGGACCTCCTACAATGAGCAGTTCTTC.

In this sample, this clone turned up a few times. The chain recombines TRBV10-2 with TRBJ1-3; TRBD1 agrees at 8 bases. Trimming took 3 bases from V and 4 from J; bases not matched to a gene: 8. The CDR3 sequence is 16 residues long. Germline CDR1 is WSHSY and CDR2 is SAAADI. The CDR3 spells CASSEKGQGEGNTIYF. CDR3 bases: TGCGCCAGCAGTGAAAAAGGACAGGGTGAAGGAAACACCATATATTTT.

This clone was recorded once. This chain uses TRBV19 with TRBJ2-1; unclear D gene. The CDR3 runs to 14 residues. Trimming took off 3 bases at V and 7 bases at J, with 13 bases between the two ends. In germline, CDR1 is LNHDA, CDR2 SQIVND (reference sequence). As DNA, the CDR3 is TGTGCCAGTAGTATCGATATACAGAGTAATGAGCAGTTCTTC. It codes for CASSIDIQSNEQFF. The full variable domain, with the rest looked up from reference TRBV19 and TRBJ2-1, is DGGITQSPKYLFRKEGQNVTLSCEQNLNHDAMYWYRQDPGQGLRLIYYSQIVNDFQKGDIAEGYSVSREKKESFPLTVTSAQKNPTAFYLCASSIDIQSNEQFFGPGTRLTVL.

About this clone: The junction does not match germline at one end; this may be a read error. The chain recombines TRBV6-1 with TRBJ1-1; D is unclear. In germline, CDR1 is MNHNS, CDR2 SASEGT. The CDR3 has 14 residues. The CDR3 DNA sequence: TGTGCCAGCACTGAACGGGGATCGAACACTGAAGCTTTCTTT. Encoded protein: CASTERGSNTEAFF.

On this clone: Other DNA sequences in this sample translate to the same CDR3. In DNA, the CDR3 is TGTGCCAGCAGTGAAGACAGCTCTGGGGCCAACGTCCTGACTTTC. Encoded protein: CASSEDSSGANVLTF. The chain is built from TRBV6-1 and TRBJ2-6; D call uncertain. CDR1 MNHNS and CDR2 SASEGT come from the germline V gene. This CDR3 has 15 residues. V lost 1 base and J 0 bases, leaving 4 bases between the germline ends.

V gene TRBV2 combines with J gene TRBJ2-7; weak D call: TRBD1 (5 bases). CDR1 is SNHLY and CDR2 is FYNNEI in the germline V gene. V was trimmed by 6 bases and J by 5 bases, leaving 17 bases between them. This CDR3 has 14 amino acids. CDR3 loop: CASRTDPARHEQYF. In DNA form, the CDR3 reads TGTGCCAGCAGGACAGATCCAGCCCGACACGAGCAGTACTTC.

Written as DNA, the CDR3 is TGTGCCAGCACCCCGGTAGGAGGCGACAATGAGCAGTTCTTC. This sequence encodes CASTPVGGDNEQFF. The gene calls are TRBV6-5 and TRBJ2-1; D perhaps matches TRBD2 (5 bases). Germline lookup yields CDR1 MNHEY and CDR2 SVGAGI. V gave up 7 bases and J gave up 5 bases, with 15 bases separating them. The length of the CDR3 is 14 residues.

The CDR3 here is CASGYSGTVNEKLFF. The CDR3 bases are TGTGCTAGTGGCTATTCCGGGACAGTAAATGAAAAACTGTTTTTT. The chain uses TRBV12-5 and TRBJ1-4; 7 bases agree with TRBD1. The junction had 9 bases not matched to a gene; V was cut back by 6 bases and J by 5 bases. CDR3 length: 15 residues. Germline V gene data show CDR1 as LGHNT and CDR2 as FRNRAP.

CDR3 region: CARSLGGGADQPQHF. CDR3 nucleotide sequence: TGTGCCAGAAGCTTGGGAGGGGGAGCGGATCAGCCCCAGCATTTT. The chain employs TRBV5-3 and TRBJ1-5, with D maybe TRBD1 (6 bases). TRBV5-3 belongs to the ORF category, with a function that is uncertain. This CDR3 region has 15 residues. Trimming cost V 0 bases and J 5 bases, with 12 bases left between them.